The sample holds many counts of the clone carrying this T cell receptor (beta chain). Its antigen is currently unknown. The data were obtained in a study of regulatory T cells in long-lasting Graves disease. To make TCR beta libraries, researchers used iRepertoire HTBI primers and Arm-PCR of CDR3 regions. TCRdb analysed the multiplex PCR reads with MiXCR anew, one entry per CDR3 protein. The sample shows some 350,000 distinct CDR3 sequences, under 20% of them seen only once. This CDR3 has 15 amino acids. Germline CDR1 reads SNHLY; CDR2 reads FYNNEI. After removal of 4 bases from V and 5 bases from J, the junction contained 7 bases not matched to a gene. Study results and limitations: Sharing of public clonotypes was greater in persistent patients (under 3,000) than in new patients (roughly 1,000).

Noted time point: newly diagnosed GD, antithyroid drugs for less than 3 months. TCR sequences were obtained from RNA taken from PBMCs. Another study also made use of these data, one on T cells in Graves' hyperthyroidism and ophthalmopathy.

The sample consisted of peripheral blood mononuclear cells (PBMCs), taken at new diagnosis, from a patient treated with antithyroid drugs. The receptor was derived from a woman between 18 and 29 years old with Graves disease. J is TRBJ2-1 and V is TRBV2, with 8 nucleotides matching TRBD2. The CDR3 is CASSGEREKNNEQFF. The CDR3 nucleotides read TGTGCCAGCAGTGGGGAGCGGGAGAAGAACAATGAGCAGTTCTTC.